One sample yielded the 3 T cell receptor beta chains listed below, sequenced in a study of cytomegalovirus exposure and HLA in healthy donors. The PCR employed 60 Vbeta primers together with 13 Jbeta primers. Some clones are missing from TCRdb's copy, which holds only in-frame ones; the method was immunoSEQ multiplex PCR. The repertoire holds about 110,000 clones, 71% seen once, with approximately 2.8% in the top ten. The specimen sequenced was PBMCs. These receptors all stem from a female donor in good health and CMV-seronegative.

The chain is built from TRBV21-1 and TRBJ2-5; TRBD2 is the table's D call, not checked against the DNA. TRBV21-1 has pseudogene status. The CDR3 runs to 19 residues. CDR3 protein: CASSKKWDEEGGVVETQYF. For the CDR3, the DNA is TGTGCCAGCAGCAAAAAGTGGGATGAGGAGGGGGGGGTCGTAGAGACCCAGTACTTC.

This chain links TRBV28 with TRBJ2-7; the D is unclear. The germline gives CDR1 MDHEN, CDR2 SYDVKM. The CDR3 extends over 14 amino acids. Trimming stripped 2 bases from V and 6 bases from J, with 14 bases between. CDR3 amino acids: CASSLGQVWAEQYF. The CDR3 region has the DNA TGTGCCAGCAGTTTAGGTCAGGTCTGGGCCGAGCAGTACTTC.

CDR3 region: CASSLVIDSSALTF. DNA of the CDR3: TGTGCCAGCAGCTTAGTAATAGACTCCTCCGCCCTGACTTTC. The chain has TRBV7-2 and TRBJ2-6; no reliable D call. The germline CDR1 and CDR2 sequences are SGHTA and FQGNSA. The CDR3 is 14 residues long. The V and J ends lost 1 base and 15 bases respectively, with 16 bases between them.